Following are 27 T cell receptor beta chains from one sample sequenced in a study of shared clonotypes between healthy human individuals. Sequencing was performed with immunoSEQ multiplex PCR; in TCRdb, only in-frame clones are kept and a portion is missing. The data contain approximately 600,000 clones, 90% to 95% of them seen just once; the ten biggest clones take up over 0.1%. The naive CD8 subset, CD45RO-negative cells positively selected for CCR7, excluded terminally differentiated effector memory CD45RA+ cells. The material sequenced was naive CD8+ T cells sorted from blood. These receptor sequences come from a woman between 25 and 40 years old in good health.

This clone has a handful of counts. The V call is TRBV11-2, the J call TRBJ1-1; D not certain. The CDR3 sequence is 12 residues long. V lost 6 bases and J lost 1, with 6 bases in between. The germline V gene has CDR1 SGHAT and CDR2 FQNNGV. Written as DNA, the CDR3 is TGTGCCAGCAGGGCAGGGAACACTGAAGCTTTCTTT. Its protein product is CASRAGNTEAFF.

V and J are TRBV2 and TRBJ1-3, with D uncertain. Germline lookup yields CDR1 SNHLY and CDR2 FYNNEI. This CDR3 has 16 residues. V lost 3 bases and J lost 5, with 17 bases in between. CDR3 sequence reads: CASSDPIVLRRNTIYF. The CDR3 nucleotides read TGTGCCAGCAGTGATCCGATAGTCCTCAGGCGAAACACCATATATTTT.

This clone was seen only once. The chain links TRBV2 to TRBJ2-1; no firm D call. V was clipped by 0 bases and J by 8 bases, with 5 bases between them. Per germline, CDR1 SNHLY and CDR2 FYNNEI. The CDR3 is 12 residues long. The CDR3 DNA is TGTGCCAGCAGTGAAGCTAGTTATGAGCAGTTCTTC. Its protein product is CASSEASYEQFF.

The rearrangement uses TRBV7-9 and TRBJ2-7, with D maybe TRBD2 (6 bases). Trimming shortened V by 4 bases and J by 5 bases, and 15 bases separated the two germline ends. Germline V gives CDR1 SEHNR, CDR2 FQNEAQ (reference sequence). The CDR3 loop spans 14 amino acids. CDR3 nucleotide sequence: TGTGCCAGCAGCTCTCTAGCGTCCCTCGACGAGCAGTACTTC. Its protein is CASSSLASLDEQYF.

The gene calls are TRBV27 and TRBJ2-2, with D tentatively TRBD1 (5 bases). Germline loops: CDR1 MNHEY, CDR2 SMNVEV (reference sequence). This CDR3 is built from 13 residues. Trimming took 2 bases from V and 7 from J, leaving 8 bases between them. CDR3 amino acids: CASSLAGNGELFF. Here the CDR3 DNA reads TGTGCCAGCAGTTTAGCAGGGAACGGGGAGCTGTTTTTT.

V is TRBV6-5 and J is TRBJ2-7; D possibly corresponds to TRBD1 (6 bases). V was trimmed by 0 bases and J by 6 bases, leaving 15 bases between them. The length of the CDR3 is 15 residues. Per the germline V gene, CDR1 is MNHEY and CDR2 is SVGAGI. CDR3 sequence reads: CASSYSAGGTREQYF. The CDR3 nucleotides read TGTGCCAGCAGTTACTCGGCTGGGGGCACCCGCGAGCAGTACTTC.

The gene calls are TRBV5-4 and TRBJ2-1; TRBD2 is a possible D gene (6 bases). The ends were cut back, 2 bases at V and 6 bases at J, with 18 bases in the middle. This CDR3 is 16 amino acids long. The germline CDR1 and CDR2 sequences are SGHNT and YYREEE (reference sequence). This CDR3 is CASSFFSHGSRNEQFF. CDR3 sequence (DNA): TGTGCCAGCAGCTTTTTTTCTCACGGGAGCCGCAATGAGCAGTTCTTC.

This chain uses TRBV21-1 with TRBJ2-7; the table's D call, TRBD2, was not checked against the DNA. TRBV21-1 is tagged as a pseudogene. The CDR3 extends over 15 amino acids. CDR3 sequence: CASSKEEGALYEQYF. The CDR3 DNA is TGTGCCAGCAGCAAAGAAGAGGGAGCCCTCTACGAGCAGTACTTC.

The chain combines TRBV28 with TRBJ1-4; TRBD1 matches at 12 bases. Germline trimming cut 4 bases from V and 7 bases from J; bases unmatched to any gene: 4. CDR3 length: 15 residues. CDR1 is MDHEN, CDR2 SYDVKM, per germline. CDR3: CASSWGQGASEKLFF. Written as DNA, the CDR3 is TGTGCCAGCAGTTGGGGACAGGGGGCTAGTGAAAAACTGTTTTTT.

V usage is TRBV11-2 and J usage is TRBJ2-2; 9 bases fit TRBD1. This CDR3 is 15 amino acids long. The germline V gene has CDR1 SGHAT and CDR2 FQNNGV. Trimming cost V 6 bases and J 6 bases; bases outside gene matches: 8. For the CDR3, the DNA is TGTGCCAGCAGGGGACGGACAGGGGCGGCCGGGGAGCTGTTTTTT. Translation: CASRGRTGAAGELFF.

This chain uses TRBV27 with TRBJ2-7; 13 nucleotides agree with TRBD2. This CDR3 comprises 16 residues. V trimming: 5 bases; J trimming: 4 bases; junction bases outside the gene matches: 8. Germline CDR1 MNHEY, CDR2 SMNVEV (reference sequence). In DNA, the CDR3 is TGTGCCAGCAGTCTGCGGACTAGCGGGAGTTTTTACGAGCAGTACTTC. The encoded protein is CASSLRTSGSFYEQYF.

The CDR3 protein is CASSEGNKREAYEQYF. For the CDR3, the DNA is TGTGCCAGCAGTGAAGGAAATAAGCGGGAGGCCTACGAGCAGTACTTC. V and J are TRBV6-1 and TRBJ2-7, with 9 bases aligning to TRBD2. V shed 1 base, J shed 2 bases, and the junction held 6 bases outside the gene matches. Germline CDR1 MNHNS, CDR2 SASEGT. The CDR3 totals 16 residues.

The chain carries TRBV7-8 and TRBJ1-5; a possible D gene is TRBD1 (6 bases). V was shortened by 4 bases and J by 6 bases, with 13 bases between the two germline ends. This CDR3 comprises 14 residues. The germline V gene encodes CDR1 SGHVS and CDR2 FQNEAQ. CDR3 bases: TGTGCCAGCAGCTCCAGGGGTATAACTCAGCCCCAGCATTTT. It yields the protein CASSSRGITQPQHF.

The chain is built from TRBV9 and TRBJ2-4; TRBD2 matches at 8 bases. Germline V CDR1 and CDR2: SGDLS, YYNGEE. V gave up 4 bases and J gave up 1 base; unmatched junction bases: 10. The CDR3 is 17 amino acids. CDR3 coding DNA: TGTGCCAGCAGCCCCGGGGGGGGGCGCAGGGCCAAAAACATTCAGTACTTC. It yields the protein CASSPGGGRRAKNIQYF. Based on the CDR3 plus reference TRBV9 and TRBJ2-4, the full variable domain is DSGVTQTPKHLITATGQRVTLRCSPRSGDLSVYWYQQSLDQGLQFLIQYYNGEERAKGNILERFSAQQFPDLHSELNLSSLELGDSALYFCASSPGGGRRAKNIQYFGAGTRLSVL.

The V and J genes are TRBV7-2 and TRBJ2-7; TRBD2 agrees at 7 bases. The V gene end was trimmed by 7 bases and the J gene end by 3 bases; junction bases not matched to a gene: 3. CDR1 and CDR2 (germline): SGHTA, FQGNSA. CDR3 size: 12 residues. The CDR3 region is CASTQRDYEQYF. The CDR3 DNA is TGTGCCAGCACCCAGCGGGACTACGAGCAGTACTTC.

This clone was recorded a few times. The chain joins TRBV7-9 to TRBJ2-7, with D uncertain. Germline CDR1 and CDR2: SEHNR and FQNEAQ (reference sequence). This CDR3 region has 11 residues. Trimming took off 1 base at V and 11 bases at J, with 9 bases between the two ends. The CDR3 bases are TGTGCCAGCAGCTTAGGGGCAGACGAGTACTTC. Protein sequence: CASSLGADEYF. The full variable domain, in which reference TRBV7-9 and TRBJ2-7 provide the parts outside the CDR3, is DTGVSQNPRHKITKRGQNVTFRCDPISEHNRLYWYRQTLGQGPEFLTYFQNEAQLEKSRLLSDRFSAERPKGSFSTLEIQRTEQGDSAMYLCASSLGADEYFGPGTRLTVT.

The J gene is TRBJ1-1, the V gene TRBV19; D perhaps matches TRBD1 (6 bases). V was clipped by 3 bases and J by 2 bases, with 19 bases between them. Germline loops: CDR1 LNHDA, CDR2 SQIVND (reference sequence). The CDR3 totals 17 residues. The DNA of the CDR3 is TGTGCCAGTAGTATGATTGAACAGGGTGGGGAAAACACTGAAGCTTTCTTT. Translated, it gives CASSMIEQGGENTEAFF.

The chain has TRBV7-9 and TRBJ2-7; 8 bases are a match to TRBD1. CDR1 SEHNR and CDR2 FQNEAQ come from the germline V gene (reference sequence). Germline trimming cut 5 bases from V and 9 bases from J; bases unmatched to any gene: 6. The CDR3 totals 12 residues. The CDR3 DNA reads as TGTGCCAGCAGCCTTCCAGGGGGCGGGCAGTACTTC. This gives the protein CASSLPGGGQYF.

The rearrangement links TRBV5-6 to TRBJ1-1; D uncertain. CDR1 is SGHDT, CDR2 YYEEEE, per germline. This CDR3 has 14 amino acids. Trimming took off 2 bases at V and 5 bases at J, with 13 bases between the two ends. Written as DNA, the CDR3 is TGTGCCAGCAGCTTCAACCTAGGTAGGACTGAAGCTTTCTTT. Amino acids: CASSFNLGRTEAFF.

The V gene is TRBV7-8, the J gene TRBJ2-1; the match to TRBD2 covers 13 bases. In germline, CDR1 is SGHVS, CDR2 FQNEAQ. V gave up 7 bases and J gave up 9 bases; unmatched junction bases: 12. This CDR3 has 16 residues. The CDR3 DNA sequence: TGTGCCAGCAACCCGTTAAGGACTAGCGGGAGAGGTGAGCAGTTCTTC. This sequence encodes CASNPLRTSGRGEQFF.

The chain recombines TRBV28 with TRBJ2-7; the D call may be TRBD1 or TRBD2 (5 bases each). Trimming left V 3 bases short and J 0 bases short, with 15 bases between. The CDR3 covers 16 residues. The germline gives CDR1 MDHEN, CDR2 SYDVKM. CDR3 region: CASSFGAYTISYEQYF. The CDR3 region has the DNA TGTGCCAGCAGTTTCGGGGCGTACACGATCTCCTACGAGCAGTACTTC.

The chain links TRBV7-9 to TRBJ1-5, with a weak D call TRBD1 (6 bases). The germline V gene has CDR1 SEHNR and CDR2 FQNEAQ (reference sequence). This CDR3 is built from 16 residues. Trimming shortened V by 5 bases and J by 1 base, and 15 bases separated the two germline ends. CDR3 sequence reads: CASSSRGSGSNQPQHF. The CDR3 DNA reads as TGTGCCAGCAGCAGCAGGGGATCGGGGAGCAATCAGCCCCAGCATTTT.

The chain employs TRBV27 and TRBJ1-2; D is perhaps TRBD1 (5 bases). Trimming cost V 5 bases and J 6 bases, with 16 bases left between them. Germline V gene lookup returns CDR1 MNHEY and CDR2 SMNVEV (reference sequence). The CDR3 is 14 residues long. In DNA, the CDR3 is TGTGCCAGCAGTCCCTTCGGTGGGGGGAATGGCTACACCTTC. Its translation: CASSPFGGGNGYTF.

The V call is TRBV7-3, the J call TRBJ2-7, with 10 bases fitting TRBD2. The V gene end was trimmed by 5 bases and the J gene end by 0 bases; junction bases not matched to a gene: 4. This CDR3 is 15 amino acids long. Germline V gene lookup returns CDR1 SGHTA and CDR2 FQGTGA. The CDR3 nucleotides are TGTGCCAGCAGCCAACCTAGCGGGAGCTCCTACGAGCAGTACTTC. Its translation: CASSQPSGSSYEQYF.

This chain links TRBV28 with TRBJ2-1; D possibly corresponds to TRBD2 (6 bases). V lost 5 bases and J 0 bases, leaving 11 bases between the germline ends. CDR3 length equals 15 residues. CDR1 is MDHEN, CDR2 SYDVKM, per germline. Here the CDR3 reads CASSRDFNSYNEQFF. CDR3 nucleotides: TGTGCCAGCAGTCGGGACTTTAACTCCTACAATGAGCAGTTCTTC. The whole variable domain, remainder taken from reference TRBV28 and TRBJ2-1, is DVKVTQSSRYLVKRTGEKVFLECVQDMDHENMFWYRQDPGLGLRLIYFSYDVKMKEKGDIPEGYSVSREKKERFSLILESASTNQTSMYLCASSRDFNSYNEQFFGPGTRLTVL.

The gene calls are TRBV21-1 and TRBJ1-5. TRBV21-1 is a listed pseudogene. CDR3 length equals 16 residues. The DNA for the CDR3 is TGTGCCAGCAGCAAAGGGACTCCCCCGAAGGGACAGCCCCAGCATTTT. This translates into CASSKGTPPKGQPQHF.

The chain joins TRBV10-1 to TRBJ1-1; D might be TRBD1 (5 bases). CDR3 size: 19 residues. V shed 0 bases and J shed 3 bases, with 23 bases lying between them. Germline loops: CDR1 WNHNN, CDR2 SYGVQD (reference sequence). CDR3 protein: CASSESQMGPGRADTEAFF. For the CDR3, the DNA is TGCGCCAGCAGTGAGTCGCAGATGGGCCCCGGCAGGGCAGACACTGAAGCTTTCTTT.